This T cell receptor beta chain is from a study of shared clonotypes between healthy human individuals. Study-wide results and limits: Sequencing depth was expected to affect clonotype sharing among donors.

Assay used: immunoSEQ multiplex PCR; TCRdb lists only in-frame clones, some missing. This table has 400,000 to 500,000 clones, approximately 79% appearing once. Within Nashville, Tennessee resided all donors, each a Caucasian adult. V lost 3 bases and J 0 bases, leaving 12 bases between the germline ends. The CDR3 totals 15 residues. Germline CDR1 KGHSH, CDR2 LQKENI. Turning to this clone: Its matching antigen is unknown.

The TCR comes from a woman aged 40 to 55 in good health. Some clones in this sample may be carry-over from other donors' samples. Sequenced sample: PBMCs. V is TRBV18 and J is TRBJ2-7; D possibly corresponds to TRBD2 (5 bases). In DNA form, the CDR3 reads TGTGCCAGCTCACCCGTCGTGGGGAGCTCCTACGAGCAGTACTTC. Translating it yields CASSPVVGSSYEQYF.